Here is one T cell receptor beta chain with its context. Original processing notes: From reference gene primer amplification, estimates of nucleated cell counts were derived. Clones were read by immunoSEQ multiplex PCR, and TCRdb kept only the in-frame ones, dropping some. That table gives V, J and clone size, and the DNA gave D and trimming. The data contain fewer than 300,000 clones, around three quarters of them singletons. This sample is part of a study of blood T cell repertoires in COVID-19. Study details: PBMCs, B-cell-depleted T cells, or T cells provided the cDNA or gDNA that made up the material.

Per the germline V gene, CDR1 is LNHDA and CDR2 is SQIVND (reference sequence). The ends lost 7 bases at V and 2 bases at J; junction bases unmatched: 10. This CDR3 spans 18 amino acids. The chain uses TRBV19 and TRBJ2-6; 11 bases are a match to TRBD2. Sequencing was done on a sample of peripheral blood. The source of this sequence is a woman aged 80 or over with acute or convalescent COVID-19. DNA of the CDR3: TGTGCCAGTACCCCAGGGACTAGCGGAATAGCTGGGGCCAACGTCCTGACTTTC. It translates to CASTPGTSGIAGANVLTF.